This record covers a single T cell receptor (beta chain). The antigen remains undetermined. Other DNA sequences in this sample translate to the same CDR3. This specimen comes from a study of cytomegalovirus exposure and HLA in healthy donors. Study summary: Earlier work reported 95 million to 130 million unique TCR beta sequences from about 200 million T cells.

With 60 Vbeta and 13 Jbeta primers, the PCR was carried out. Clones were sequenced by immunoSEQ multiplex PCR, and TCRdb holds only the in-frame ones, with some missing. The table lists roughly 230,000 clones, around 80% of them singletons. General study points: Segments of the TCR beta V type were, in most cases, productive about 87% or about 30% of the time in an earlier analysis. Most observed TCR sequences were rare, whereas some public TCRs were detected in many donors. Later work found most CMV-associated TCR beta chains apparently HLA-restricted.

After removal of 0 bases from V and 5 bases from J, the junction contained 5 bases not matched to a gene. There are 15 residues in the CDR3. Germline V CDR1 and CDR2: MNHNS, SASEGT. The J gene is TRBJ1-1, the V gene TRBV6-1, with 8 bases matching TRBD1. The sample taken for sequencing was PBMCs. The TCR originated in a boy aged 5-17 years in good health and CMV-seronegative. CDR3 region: CASSEAMDRATEAFF. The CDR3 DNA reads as TGTGCCAGCAGTGAAGCGATGGACAGGGCTACTGAAGCTTTCTTT.